This T cell receptor (beta chain) originates from a study of CD8 T cells in ankylosing spondylitis. Study results and caveats: What seemed typical of ankylosing spondylitis blood was a TCR beta motif built from roughly eight highly homologous variants. Reportedly, matched ankylosing spondylitis synovial fluid was significantly enriched for disease-linked clones.

This CDR3 is built from 12 residues. Germline V lookup: CDR1 SGHRS, CDR2 YFSETQ. V lost 7 bases and J 8 bases, leaving 13 bases between the germline ends. The TCR beta libraries were generated through quantitative 5'-RACE incorporating molecular barcodes. One entry per CDR3 protein results from TCRdb running MiXCR on the 5' RACE reads. The data contain around 540,000 distinct CDR3 sequences, 9.5% to 15% of them singletons. On this clonotype itself: Its antigen is unidentified.

The clonotype originates from a male donor with ankylosing spondylitis. This chain links TRBV5-1 with TRBJ2-1; TRBD1 is a possible D gene (6 bases). The sample taken for sequencing was blood, either unsorted or a sorted T cell fraction (not recorded which). The CDR3 loop is CASGNRVDEQFF. DNA of the CDR3: TGCGCCAGCGGGAACAGGGTAGATGAGCAGTTCTTC. Drawing the rest from reference TRBV5-1 and TRBJ2-1, the complete variable domain is KAGVTQTPRYLIKTRGQQVTLSCSPISGHRSVSWYQQTPGQGLQFLFEYFSETQRNKGNFPGRFSGRQFSNSRSEMNVSTLELGDSALYLCASGNRVDEQFFGPGTRLTVL.